These 7 T cell receptor beta chains came from one sample sequenced in a study of early T cells in non-severe SARS-CoV-2 infection. TCRdb re-called the 5' RACE reads with MiXCR, one entry per CDR3 protein. The sample yields roughly 40,000 distinct CDR3 sequences, roughly 7% seen once. Sequencing was carried out using whole blood. Receptors were obtained from an adult who was a healthcare worker with PCR-confirmed SARS-CoV-2 infection or an uninfected control (not recorded which).

This clonotype was counted ten times or more. The rearrangement links TRBV6-5 to TRBJ1-5; D is undetermined. Germline CDR1 MNHEY, CDR2 SVGAGI. The CDR3 loop spans 13 amino acids. V was cut by 7 bases and J by 7 bases, with 14 bases left in between. The CDR3 DNA sequence: TGTGCCAGCACCCCACTTTTGGGCCAGCCCCAGCATTTT. Translating gives CASTPLLGQPQHF.

This clonotype showed up just a few times. The gene calls are TRBV7-9 and TRBJ1-1; possibly TRBD1 for D (6 bases). Deletions cut 6 bases from V and 3 bases from J, with 11 bases between. Germline CDR1 and CDR2: SEHNR and FQNEAQ (reference sequence). The CDR3 length is 13 residues. CDR3 sequence (DNA): TGTGCCAGCAGGTCACAGGGTTACACTGAAGCTTTCTTT. It specifies CASRSQGYTEAFF.

In its sample, this clonotype was seen a few times. For the CDR3, the DNA is TGTGCCAGCGTCCAGGGAGGGACCGGGGAGCTGTTTTTT. It yields the protein CASVQGGTGELFF. The rearrangement uses TRBV2 and TRBJ2-2; TRBD2 aligns across 7 bases. This CDR3 spans 13 amino acids. V trimming: 8 bases; J trimming: 5 bases; junction bases outside the gene matches: 5. Germline CDR1 SNHLY, CDR2 FYNNEI.

CDR3 protein: CASSIPGPRFYQPQHF. CDR3 in DNA: TGTGCCAGTAGTATCCCGGGGCCTCGGTTCTATCAGCCCCAGCATTTT. The J gene is TRBJ1-5, the V gene TRBV19, with a weak D call TRBD1 (5 bases). The germline V gene encodes CDR1 LNHDA and CDR2 SQIVND (reference sequence). The CDR3 runs to 16 residues. Between the trimmed V and J ends, which lost 3 bases and 5 bases, there was a span of 17 bases.

This chain links TRBV11-3 with TRBJ2-1, with a weak D call TRBD2 (5 bases). Germline V gene data show CDR1 as SGHNT and CDR2 as YENEEA. There are 12 residues in the CDR3. V lost 5 bases, J lost 5 bases, and 7 bases lay in between. CDR3 DNA: TGTGCCAGCAGCGGGGAGAACAATGAGCAGTTCTTC. Translated: CASSGENNEQFF. The whole variable domain, filled in from reference TRBV11-3 and TRBJ2-1, reads EAGVVQSPRYKIIEKKQPVAFWCNPISGHNTLYWYLQNLGQGPELLIRYENEEAVDDSQLPKDRFSAERLKGVDSTLKIQPAELGDSAVYLCASSGENNEQFFGPGTRLTVL.

The chain has TRBV30 and TRBJ1-4, with TRBD1 identical over 9 bases. Trimming at V came to 0 bases and at J to 8 bases, leaving 4 bases not matched to a gene. Germline lookup yields CDR1 GTSNPN and CDR2 SVGIG (reference sequence). The CDR3 loop spans 14 amino acids. The CDR3 DNA is TGTGCCTGGAGTGTATTCGACAGGGGGGAAAAACTGTTTTTT. Residues: CAWSVFDRGEKLFF.

This clonotype was detected ten times or more. V usage is TRBV12-3 or TRBV12-4 and J usage is TRBJ2-7; TRBD2 aligns across 13 bases. This CDR3 spans 16 amino acids. V was pared by 3 bases and J by 4 bases, with 6 bases of the junction left unmatched. The DNA of the CDR3 is TGTGCCAGCAGTTTGGAACTAGCGGGGGGGCCGTACGAGCAGTACTTC. This sequence encodes CASSLELAGGPYEQYF.